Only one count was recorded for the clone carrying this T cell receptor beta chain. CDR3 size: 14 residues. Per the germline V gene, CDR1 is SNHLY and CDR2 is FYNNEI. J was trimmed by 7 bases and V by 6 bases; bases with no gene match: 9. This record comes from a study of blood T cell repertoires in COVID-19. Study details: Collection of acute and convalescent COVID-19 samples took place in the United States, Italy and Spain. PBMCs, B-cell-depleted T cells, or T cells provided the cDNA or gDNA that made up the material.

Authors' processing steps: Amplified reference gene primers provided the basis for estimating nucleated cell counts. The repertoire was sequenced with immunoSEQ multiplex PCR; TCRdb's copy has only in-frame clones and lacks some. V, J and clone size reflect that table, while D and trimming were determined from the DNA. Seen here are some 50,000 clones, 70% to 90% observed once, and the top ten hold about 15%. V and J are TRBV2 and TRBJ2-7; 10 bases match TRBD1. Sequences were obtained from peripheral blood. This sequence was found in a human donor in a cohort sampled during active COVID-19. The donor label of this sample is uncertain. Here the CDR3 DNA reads TGTGCCAGCAGGGACAGGGGGGCAAAAGGGGAGCAGTACTTC. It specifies CASRDRGAKGEQYF.